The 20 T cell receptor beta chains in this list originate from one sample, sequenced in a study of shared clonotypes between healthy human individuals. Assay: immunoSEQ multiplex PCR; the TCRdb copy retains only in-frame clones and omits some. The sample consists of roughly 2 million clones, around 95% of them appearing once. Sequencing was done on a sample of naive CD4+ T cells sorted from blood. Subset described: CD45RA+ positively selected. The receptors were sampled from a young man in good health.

The CDR3 protein is CASRAFEGEKLFF. The CDR3 DNA reads as TGTGCCAGCCGGGCTTTCGAGGGTGAAAAACTGTTTTTT. The chain carries TRBV6-4 and TRBJ1-4; no clear D. Trimming removed 8 bases at V and 7 bases at J, with 14 bases between. Germline-derived CDR1 and CDR2 are MRHNA and SNTAGT. The CDR3 covers 13 residues.

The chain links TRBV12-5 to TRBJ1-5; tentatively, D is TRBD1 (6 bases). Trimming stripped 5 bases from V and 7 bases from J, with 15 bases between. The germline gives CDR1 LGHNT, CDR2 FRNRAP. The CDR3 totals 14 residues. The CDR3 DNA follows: TGTGCTAGTGGTCAGGGGTTAGTGGGGCAGCCCCAGCATTTT. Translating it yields CASGQGLVGQPQHF.

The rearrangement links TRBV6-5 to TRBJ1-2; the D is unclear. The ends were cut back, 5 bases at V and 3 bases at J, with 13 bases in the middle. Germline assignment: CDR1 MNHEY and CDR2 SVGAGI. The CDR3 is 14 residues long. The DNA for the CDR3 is TGTGCCAGCAGTGAGGATCGTTGGGACTATGGCTACACCTTC. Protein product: CASSEDRWDYGYTF.

DNA for the CDR3: TGTGCCAGTCAGGGAGACAGATCCTACGAGCAGTACTTC. The encoded protein is CASQGDRSYEQYF. The chain employs TRBV19 and TRBJ2-7; the D gene could be TRBD1 or TRBD2 (5 bases each). Germline lookup yields CDR1 LNHDA and CDR2 SQIVND (reference sequence). The CDR3 contains 13 residues. The V end was cut by 8 bases, the J end by 1 base, with 12 bases between.

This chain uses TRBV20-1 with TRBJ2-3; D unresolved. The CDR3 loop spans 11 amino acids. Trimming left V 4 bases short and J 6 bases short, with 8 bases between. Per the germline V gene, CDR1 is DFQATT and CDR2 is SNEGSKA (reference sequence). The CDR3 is CSANPADTQYF. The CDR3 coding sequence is TGCAGTGCTAACCCGGCGGATACGCAGTATTTT.

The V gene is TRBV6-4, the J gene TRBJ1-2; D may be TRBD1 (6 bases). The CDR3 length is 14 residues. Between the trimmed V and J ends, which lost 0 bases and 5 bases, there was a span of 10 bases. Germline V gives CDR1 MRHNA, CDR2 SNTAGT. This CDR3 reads CASSDSYREYGYTF. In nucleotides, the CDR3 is TGTGCCAGCAGTGACTCGTACAGGGAATATGGCTACACCTTC.

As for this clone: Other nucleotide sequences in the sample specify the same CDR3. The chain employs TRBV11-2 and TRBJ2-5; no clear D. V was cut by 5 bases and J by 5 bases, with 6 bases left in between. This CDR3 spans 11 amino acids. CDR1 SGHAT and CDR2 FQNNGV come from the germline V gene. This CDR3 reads CASSPRETQYF. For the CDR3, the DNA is TGTGCCAGCAGCCCAAGGGAGACCCAGTACTTC.

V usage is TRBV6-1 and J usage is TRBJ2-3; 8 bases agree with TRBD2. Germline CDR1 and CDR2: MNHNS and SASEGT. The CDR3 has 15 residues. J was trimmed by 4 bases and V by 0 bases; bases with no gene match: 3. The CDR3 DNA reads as TGTGCCAGCAGTGAAGCGGGAGCGGGGGCAGATACGCAGTATTTT. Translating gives CASSEAGAGADTQYF.

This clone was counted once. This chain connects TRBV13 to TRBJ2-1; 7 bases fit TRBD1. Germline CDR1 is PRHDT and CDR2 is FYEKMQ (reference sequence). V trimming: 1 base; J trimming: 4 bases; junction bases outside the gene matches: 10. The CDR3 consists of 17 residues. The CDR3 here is CASSLETGTVVYNEQFF. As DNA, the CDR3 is TGTGCCAGCAGCTTAGAGACCGGGACAGTAGTATACAATGAGCAGTTCTTC. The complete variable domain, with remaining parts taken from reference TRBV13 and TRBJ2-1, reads AAGVIQSPRHLIKEKRETATLKCYPIPRHDTVYWYQQGPGQDPQFLISFYEKMQSDKGSIPDRFSAQQFSDYHSELNMSSLELGDSALYFCASSLETGTVVYNEQFFGPGTRLTVL.

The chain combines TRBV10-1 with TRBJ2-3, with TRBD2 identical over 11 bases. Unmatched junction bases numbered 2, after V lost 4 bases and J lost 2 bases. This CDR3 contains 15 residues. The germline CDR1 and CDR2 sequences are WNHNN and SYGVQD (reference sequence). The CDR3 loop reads CASSVGLADTDTQYF. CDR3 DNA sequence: TGCGCCAGCAGTGTGGGACTAGCGGACACAGATACGCAGTATTTT.

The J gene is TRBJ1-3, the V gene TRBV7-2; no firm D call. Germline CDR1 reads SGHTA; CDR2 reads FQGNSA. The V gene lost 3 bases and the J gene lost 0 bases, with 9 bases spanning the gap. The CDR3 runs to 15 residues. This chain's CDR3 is CASSLDGNSGNTIYF. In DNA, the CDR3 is TGTGCCAGCAGCTTGGACGGAAACTCTGGAAACACCATATATTTT.

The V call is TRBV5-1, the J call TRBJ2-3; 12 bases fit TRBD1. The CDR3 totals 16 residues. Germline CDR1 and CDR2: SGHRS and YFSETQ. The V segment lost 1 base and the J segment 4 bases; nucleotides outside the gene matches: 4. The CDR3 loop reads CASSLTGTGGPDTQYF. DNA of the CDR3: TGCGCCAGCAGCTTGACCGGGACAGGGGGCCCAGATACGCAGTATTTT. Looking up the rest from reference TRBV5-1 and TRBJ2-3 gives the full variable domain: KAGVTQTPRYLIKTRGQQVTLSCSPISGHRSVSWYQQTPGQGLQFLFEYFSETQRNKGNFPGRFSGRQFSNSRSEMNVSTLELGDSALYLCASSLTGTGGPDTQYFGPGTRLTVL.

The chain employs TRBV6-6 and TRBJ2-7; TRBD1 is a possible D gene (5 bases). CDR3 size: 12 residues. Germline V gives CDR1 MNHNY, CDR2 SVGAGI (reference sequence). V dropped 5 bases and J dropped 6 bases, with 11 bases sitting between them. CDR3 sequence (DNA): TGTGCCAGCAGTCTTGCCAGGGCCGAGCAGTACTTC. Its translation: CASSLARAEQYF.

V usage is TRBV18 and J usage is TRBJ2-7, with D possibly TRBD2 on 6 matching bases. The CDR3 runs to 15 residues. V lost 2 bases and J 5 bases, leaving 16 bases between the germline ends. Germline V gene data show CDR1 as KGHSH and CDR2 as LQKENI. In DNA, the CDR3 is TGTGCCAGCTCACCAACTGACGGGGGTCGTGACGAGCAGTACTTC. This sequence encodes CASSPTDGGRDEQYF.

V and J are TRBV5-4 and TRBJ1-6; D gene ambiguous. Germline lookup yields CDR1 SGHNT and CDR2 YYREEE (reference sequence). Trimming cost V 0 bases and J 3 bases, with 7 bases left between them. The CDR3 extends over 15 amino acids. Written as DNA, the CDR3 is TGTGCCAGCAGCTTGGGAAAGGGCTATAATTCACCCCTCCACTTT. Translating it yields CASSLGKGYNSPLHF.

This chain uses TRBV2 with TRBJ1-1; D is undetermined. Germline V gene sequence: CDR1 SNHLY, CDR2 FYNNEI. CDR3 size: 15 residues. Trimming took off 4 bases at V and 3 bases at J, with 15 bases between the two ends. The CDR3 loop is CASSVGGGRDTEAFF. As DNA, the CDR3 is TGTGCCAGCAGTGTGGGCGGTGGGAGAGACACTGAAGCTTTCTTT.

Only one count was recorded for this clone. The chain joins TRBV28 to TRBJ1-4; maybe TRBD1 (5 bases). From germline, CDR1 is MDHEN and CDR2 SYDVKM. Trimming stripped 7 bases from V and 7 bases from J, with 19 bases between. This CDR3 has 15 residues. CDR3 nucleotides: TGTGCCAGCACTCCCAGAGGGACTGGGATTGAAAAACTGTTTTTT. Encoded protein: CASTPRGTGIEKLFF.

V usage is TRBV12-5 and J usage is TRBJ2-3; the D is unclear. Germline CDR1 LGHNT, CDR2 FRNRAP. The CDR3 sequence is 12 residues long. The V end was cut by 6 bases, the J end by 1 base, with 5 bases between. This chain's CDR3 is CASGRGTDTQYF. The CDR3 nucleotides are TGTGCTAGTGGCCGGGGCACAGATACGCAGTATTTT.

CDR3 protein: CASSRPGPTNTGELFF. Here the CDR3 DNA reads TGTGCCAGCTCACGTCCGGGACCTACGAACACCGGGGAGCTGTTTTTT. The rearrangement uses TRBV18 and TRBJ2-2; D might be TRBD1 or TRBD2, each matching 5 bases. V lost 4 bases to trimming and J lost 0 bases, with 12 bases between them. The CDR3 is 16 amino acids. Germline V gene sequence: CDR1 KGHSH, CDR2 LQKENI.

The CDR3: CASSVSRDRPEAFF. DNA of the CDR3: TGTGCCAGTAGTGTATCAAGGGACAGACCTGAAGCTTTCTTT. V and J are TRBV19 and TRBJ1-1, with 7 bases identical to TRBD1. Trimming at V came to 5 bases and at J to 6 bases, leaving 9 bases not matched to a gene. This CDR3 has 14 residues. Germline V gene lookup returns CDR1 LNHDA and CDR2 SQIVND (reference sequence).